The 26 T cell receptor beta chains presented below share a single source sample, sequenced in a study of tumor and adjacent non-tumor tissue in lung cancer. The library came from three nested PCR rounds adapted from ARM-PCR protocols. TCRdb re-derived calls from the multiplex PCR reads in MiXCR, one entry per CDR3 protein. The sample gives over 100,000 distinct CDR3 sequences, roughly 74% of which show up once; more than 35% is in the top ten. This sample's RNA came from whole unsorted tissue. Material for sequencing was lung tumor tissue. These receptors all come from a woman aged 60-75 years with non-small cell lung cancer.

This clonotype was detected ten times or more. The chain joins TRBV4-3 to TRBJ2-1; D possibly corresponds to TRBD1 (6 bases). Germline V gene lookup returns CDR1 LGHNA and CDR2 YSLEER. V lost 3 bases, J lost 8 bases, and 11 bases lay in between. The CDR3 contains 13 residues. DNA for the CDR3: TGCGCCAGCAGCCACATACAGGGTGATGAGCAGTTCTTC. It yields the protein CASSHIQGDEQFF.

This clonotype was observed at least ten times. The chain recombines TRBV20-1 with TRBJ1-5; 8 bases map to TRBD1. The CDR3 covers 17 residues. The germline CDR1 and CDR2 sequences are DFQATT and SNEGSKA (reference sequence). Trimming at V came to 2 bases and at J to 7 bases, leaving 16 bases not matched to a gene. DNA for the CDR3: TGCAGTGCTAGATCATTACCCCGGACAGGGACGGTACAGCCCCAGCATTTT. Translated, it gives CSARSLPRTGTVQPQHF.

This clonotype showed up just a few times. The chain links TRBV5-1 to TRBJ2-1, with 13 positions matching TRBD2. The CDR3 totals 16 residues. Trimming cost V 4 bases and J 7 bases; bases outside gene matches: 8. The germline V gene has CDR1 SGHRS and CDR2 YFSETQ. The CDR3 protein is CASSPDRGLAGNEQFF. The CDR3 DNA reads TGCGCCAGCAGCCCCGATAGGGGACTAGCGGGGAATGAGCAGTTCTTC.

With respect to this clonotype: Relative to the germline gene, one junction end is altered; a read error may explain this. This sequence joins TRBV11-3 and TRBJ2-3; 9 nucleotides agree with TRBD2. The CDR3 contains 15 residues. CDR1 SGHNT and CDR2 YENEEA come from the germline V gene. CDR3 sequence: CASSLGGLATDTQCF. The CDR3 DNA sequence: TGTGCCAGCAGCTTAGGGGGACTAGCCACAGATACGCAGTGTTTT. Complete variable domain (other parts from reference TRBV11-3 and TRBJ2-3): EAGVVQSPRYKIIEKKQPVAFWCNPISGHNTLYWYLQNLGQGPELLIRYENEEAVDDSQLPKDRFSAERLKGVDSTLKIQPAELGDSAVYLCASSLGGLATDTQCFGPGTRLTVL.

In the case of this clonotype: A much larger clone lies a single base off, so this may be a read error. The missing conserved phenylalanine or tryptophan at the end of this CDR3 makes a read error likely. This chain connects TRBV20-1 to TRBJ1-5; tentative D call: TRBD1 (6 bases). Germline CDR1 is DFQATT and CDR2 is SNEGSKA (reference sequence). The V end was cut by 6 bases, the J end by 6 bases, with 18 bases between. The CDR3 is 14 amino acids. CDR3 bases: TGCAGTGCCCCTGGCCAGGGGATAGGTCAGCCCCAGCATTCT. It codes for CSAPGQGIGQPQHS.

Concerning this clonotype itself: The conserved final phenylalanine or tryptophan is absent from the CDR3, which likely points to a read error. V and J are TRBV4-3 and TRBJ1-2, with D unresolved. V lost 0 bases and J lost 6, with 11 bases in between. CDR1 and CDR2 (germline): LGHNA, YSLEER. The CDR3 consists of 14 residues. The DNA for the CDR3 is TGCGCCAGCAGCCAAGATCTGGGAGATGATGGCTACACCATC. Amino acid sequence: CASSQDLGDDGYTI.

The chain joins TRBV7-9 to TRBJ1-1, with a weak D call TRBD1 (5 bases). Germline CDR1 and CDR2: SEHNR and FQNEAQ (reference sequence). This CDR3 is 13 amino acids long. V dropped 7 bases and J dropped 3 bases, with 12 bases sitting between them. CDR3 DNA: TGTGCCAGCAACCTCACGGGGGACACTGAAGCTTTCTTT. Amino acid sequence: CASNLTGDTEAFF.

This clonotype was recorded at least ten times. This CDR3 is CASSAIQGGDSPLHF. The CDR3 coding sequence is TGCGCCAGCAGTGCAATCCAGGGTGGCGATTCACCCCTCCACTTT. This chain uses TRBV10-2 with TRBJ1-6; a weak D match, TRBD1 (5 bases). With 4 bases removed from V and 8 bases from J, the gap between germline ends came to 15 bases. CDR3 length equals 15 residues. The germline gives CDR1 WSHSY, CDR2 SAAADI.

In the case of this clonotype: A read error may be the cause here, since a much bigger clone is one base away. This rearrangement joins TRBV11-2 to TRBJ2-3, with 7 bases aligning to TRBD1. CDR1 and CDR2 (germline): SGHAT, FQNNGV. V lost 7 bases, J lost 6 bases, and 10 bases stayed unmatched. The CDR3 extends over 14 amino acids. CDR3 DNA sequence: TGTGCCAGCAACACCTCGACAGGGTTGGATACGCAGTATTTT. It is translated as CASNTSTGLDTQYF. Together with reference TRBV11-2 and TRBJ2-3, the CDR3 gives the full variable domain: EAGVAQSPRYKIIEKRQSVAFWCNPISGHATLYWYQQILGQGPKLLIQFQNNGVVDDSQLPKDRFSAERLKGVDSTLKIQPAKLEDSAVYLCASNTSTGLDTQYFGPGTRLTVL.

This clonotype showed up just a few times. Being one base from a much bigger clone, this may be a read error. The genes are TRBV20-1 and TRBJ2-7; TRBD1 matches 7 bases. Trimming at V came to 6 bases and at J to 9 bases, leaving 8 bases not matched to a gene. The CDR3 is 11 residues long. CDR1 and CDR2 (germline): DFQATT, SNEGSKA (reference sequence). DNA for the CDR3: TGCAGTGCCAAGGACAGGATAGGGCAGTACTTC. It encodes CSAKDRIGQYF.

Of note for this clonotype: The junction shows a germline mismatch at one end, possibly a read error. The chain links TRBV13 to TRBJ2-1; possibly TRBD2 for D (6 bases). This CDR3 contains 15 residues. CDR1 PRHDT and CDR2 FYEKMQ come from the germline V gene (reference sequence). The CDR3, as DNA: TGTTCCAGCAGCCCCCCAGCGGGCTCCTACATTGAGCAGTTCTTC. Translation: CSSSPPAGSYIEQFF.

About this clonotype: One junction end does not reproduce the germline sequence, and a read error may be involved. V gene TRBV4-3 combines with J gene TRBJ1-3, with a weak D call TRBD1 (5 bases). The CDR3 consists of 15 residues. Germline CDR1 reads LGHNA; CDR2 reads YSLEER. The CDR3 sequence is CASSQIPGPGNTTYF. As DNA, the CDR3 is TGCGCCAGCAGCCAAATCCCGGGGCCGGGAAACACCACATATTTT.

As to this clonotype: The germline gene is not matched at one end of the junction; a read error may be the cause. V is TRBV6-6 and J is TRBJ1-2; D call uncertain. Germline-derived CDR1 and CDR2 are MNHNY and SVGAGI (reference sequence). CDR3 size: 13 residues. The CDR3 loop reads CARRLQYYYGYTF. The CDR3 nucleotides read TGCGCCAGACGCCTCCAGTATTACTATGGCTACACCTTC.

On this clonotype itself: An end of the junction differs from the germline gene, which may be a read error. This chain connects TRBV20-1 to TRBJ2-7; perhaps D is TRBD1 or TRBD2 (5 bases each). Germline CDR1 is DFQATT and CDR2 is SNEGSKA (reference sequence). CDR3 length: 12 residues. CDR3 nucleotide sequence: TGTAGTGCCGAGGGTCCGTCCTCGGGGCACTACTTC. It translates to CSAEGPSSGHYF.

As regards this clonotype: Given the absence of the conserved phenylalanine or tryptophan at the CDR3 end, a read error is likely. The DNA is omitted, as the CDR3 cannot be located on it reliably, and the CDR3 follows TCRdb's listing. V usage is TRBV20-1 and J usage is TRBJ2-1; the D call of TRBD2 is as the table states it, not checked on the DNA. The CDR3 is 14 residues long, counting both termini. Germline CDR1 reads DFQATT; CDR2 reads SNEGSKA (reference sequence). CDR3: CSAPKRRGRDEQLS.

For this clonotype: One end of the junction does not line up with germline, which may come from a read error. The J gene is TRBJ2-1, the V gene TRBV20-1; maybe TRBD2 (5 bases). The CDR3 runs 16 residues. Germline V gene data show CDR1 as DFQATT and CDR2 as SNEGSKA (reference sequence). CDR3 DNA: TGCAGTGCTAGACACGGGGTTCACTACTCATACAATGAGCAGTCCTTC. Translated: CSARHGVHYSYNEQSF.

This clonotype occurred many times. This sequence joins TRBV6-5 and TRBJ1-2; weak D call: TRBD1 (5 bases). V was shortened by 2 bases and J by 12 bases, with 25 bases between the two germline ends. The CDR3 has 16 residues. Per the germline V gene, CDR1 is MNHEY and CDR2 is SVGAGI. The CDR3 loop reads CASSYQLQAPLIANTF. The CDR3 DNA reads TGTGCCAGCAGTTACCAGTTACAGGCTCCCCTTATTGCTAACACCTTC.

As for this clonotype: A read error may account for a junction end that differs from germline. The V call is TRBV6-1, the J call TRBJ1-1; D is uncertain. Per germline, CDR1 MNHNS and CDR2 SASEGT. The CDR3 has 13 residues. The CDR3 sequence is CASNLVGDTEAFF. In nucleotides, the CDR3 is TGCGCCAGCAACCTGGTCGGAGACACTGAAGCTTTCTTT.

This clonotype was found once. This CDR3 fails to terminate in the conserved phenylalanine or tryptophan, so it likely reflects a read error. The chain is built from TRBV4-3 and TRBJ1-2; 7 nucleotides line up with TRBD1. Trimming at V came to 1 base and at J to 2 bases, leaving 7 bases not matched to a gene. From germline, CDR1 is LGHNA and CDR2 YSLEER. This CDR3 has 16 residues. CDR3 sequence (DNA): TGCGCCAGCAGCCAAGGAGGGGGCATATCAAACTATGGCTACACCATC. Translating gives CASSQGGGISNYGYTI.

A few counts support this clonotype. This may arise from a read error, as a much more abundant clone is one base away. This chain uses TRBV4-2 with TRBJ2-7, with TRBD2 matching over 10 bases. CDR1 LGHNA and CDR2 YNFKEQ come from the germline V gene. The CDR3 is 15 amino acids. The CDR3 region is CAGSQGLADSYEQYF. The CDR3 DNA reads TGTGCCGGCAGCCAAGGACTAGCGGACTCCTACGAGCAGTACTTC.

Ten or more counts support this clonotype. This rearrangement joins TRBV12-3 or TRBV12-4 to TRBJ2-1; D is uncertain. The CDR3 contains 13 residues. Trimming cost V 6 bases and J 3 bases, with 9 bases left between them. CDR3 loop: CASRKGFYNEQFF. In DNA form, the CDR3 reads TGTGCCAGCAGGAAAGGGTTCTACAATGAGCAGTTCTTC.

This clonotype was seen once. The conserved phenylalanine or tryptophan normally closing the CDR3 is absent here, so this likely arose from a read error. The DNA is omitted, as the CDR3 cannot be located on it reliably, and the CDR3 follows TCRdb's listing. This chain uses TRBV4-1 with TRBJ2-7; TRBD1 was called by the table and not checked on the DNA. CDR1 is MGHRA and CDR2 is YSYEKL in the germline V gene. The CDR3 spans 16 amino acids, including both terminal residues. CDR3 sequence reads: CASSQEGTTGDYEQYL.

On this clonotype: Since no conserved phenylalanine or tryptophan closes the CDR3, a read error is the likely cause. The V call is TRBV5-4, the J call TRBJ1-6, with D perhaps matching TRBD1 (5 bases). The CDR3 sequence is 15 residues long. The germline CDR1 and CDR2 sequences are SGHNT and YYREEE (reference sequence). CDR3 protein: CAGSLDDRDHTPLHL. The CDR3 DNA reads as TGTGCCGGCAGCTTGGATGACAGAGATCATACACCCCTCCACTTA.

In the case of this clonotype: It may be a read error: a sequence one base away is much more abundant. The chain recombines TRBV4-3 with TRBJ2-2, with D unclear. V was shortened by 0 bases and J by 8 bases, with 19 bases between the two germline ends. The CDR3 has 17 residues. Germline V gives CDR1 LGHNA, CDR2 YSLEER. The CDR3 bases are TGCGCCAGCAGCCAAGATGGAAGCACGCGGCATCAAGGGGAGCTGTTTTTT. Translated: CASSQDGSTRHQGELFF.

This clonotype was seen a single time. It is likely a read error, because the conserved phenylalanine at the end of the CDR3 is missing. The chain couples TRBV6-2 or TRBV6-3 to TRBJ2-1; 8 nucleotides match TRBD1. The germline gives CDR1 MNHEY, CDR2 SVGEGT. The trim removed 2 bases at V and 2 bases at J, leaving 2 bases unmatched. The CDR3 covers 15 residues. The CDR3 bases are TGTGCCAGCAGTTACGGACAGGGCACCTACAATGAGCAGTTCATC. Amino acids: CASSYGQGTYNEQFI.

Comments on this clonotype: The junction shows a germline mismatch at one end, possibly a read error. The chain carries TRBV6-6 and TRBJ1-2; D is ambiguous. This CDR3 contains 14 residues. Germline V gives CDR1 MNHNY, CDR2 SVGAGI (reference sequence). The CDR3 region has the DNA TGCGCCAGCAGTCAGATGCATGCTAACTATGGTTACACCTTC. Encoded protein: CASSQMHANYGYTF.